This T cell receptor beta chain was recorded in a study of blood T cell repertoires in COVID-19. Assay used: immunoSEQ multiplex PCR; TCRdb lists only in-frame clones, some missing. The data hold approximately 110,000 clones, with more than 70% observed a single time. The CDR3 is 14 amino acids. This receptor was obtained from a woman in her 70s who had recovered from COVID-19. The sequenced sample consisted of peripheral blood. The J gene is TRBJ1-2, the V gene TRBV21-1; the DNA was not compared with TRBD1, the D call given in the table. TRBV21-1 is an annotated pseudogene. CDR3 loop: CASSKDEGAGGYTF. CDR3 coding DNA: TGTGCCAGCAGCAAAGACGAGGGGGCAGGTGGCTACACCTTC.